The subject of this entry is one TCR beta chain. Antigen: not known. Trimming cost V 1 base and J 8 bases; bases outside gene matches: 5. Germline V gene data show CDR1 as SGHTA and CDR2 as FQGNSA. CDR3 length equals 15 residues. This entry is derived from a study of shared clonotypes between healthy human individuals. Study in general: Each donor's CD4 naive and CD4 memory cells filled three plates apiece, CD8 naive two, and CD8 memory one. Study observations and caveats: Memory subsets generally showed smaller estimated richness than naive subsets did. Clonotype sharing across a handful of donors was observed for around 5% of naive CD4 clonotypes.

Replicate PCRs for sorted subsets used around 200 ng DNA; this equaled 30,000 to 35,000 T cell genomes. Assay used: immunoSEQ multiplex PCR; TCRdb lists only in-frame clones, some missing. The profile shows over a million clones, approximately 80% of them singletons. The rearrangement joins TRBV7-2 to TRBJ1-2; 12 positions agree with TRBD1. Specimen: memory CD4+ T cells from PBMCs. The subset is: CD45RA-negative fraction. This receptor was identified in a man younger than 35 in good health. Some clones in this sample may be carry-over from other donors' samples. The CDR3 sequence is CASSLVGTGGIGYTF. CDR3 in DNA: TGTGCCAGCAGCTTAGTCGGGACAGGGGGCATCGGCTACACCTTC.